The table lists the clone carrying this T cell receptor (beta chain) with a count of one. What it binds is not known. This sample is drawn from a study of T cells in localized non-small cell lung cancer. Study conclusions and caveats: Prolonged overall survival went with higher T cell density in the blood. Measurement of T cell clonality placed uninvolved adjacent lung highest, above the level in tumor. Investigators sequenced only a single tumor region, leaving heterogeneity possible. The appearance of a median roughly 61 of the top 100 tumor clones was seen in adjacent lung.

Here immunoSEQ multiplex PCR was the method, and the copy in TCRdb shows in-frame clones only, minus some. The table shows almost 20,000 clones, with 70% to 90% occurring only once. Trimming at V came to 4 bases and at J to 7 bases, leaving 10 bases not matched to a gene. The V gene's germline CDR1 is SGHTA and CDR2 FQGTGA. The CDR3 spans 17 residues. The sample consisted of peripheral blood, taken before any cancer treatment. The V call is TRBV7-3, the J call TRBJ2-1; 13 bases align to TRBD2. The receptor was derived from a man between 35 and 75 years old with stage I lung adenocarcinoma. The CDR3 protein is CASSYIPPGLAGNEQFF. CDR3 DNA sequence: TGTGCCAGCAGCTACATACCCCCGGGACTAGCGGGAAATGAGCAGTTCTTC.